A selection of T cell receptor beta chains follows, all from one sample in a study of shared clonotypes between healthy human individuals. Here immunoSEQ multiplex PCR was the method, and the copy in TCRdb shows in-frame clones only, minus some. This table holds roughly 1,800,000 clones, about 95% found once. Specimen: naive CD8+ T cells sorted from blood. These receptors were collected from a man in his late teens or twenties in good health. CDR3s leave out the opening cysteine and the closing phenylalanine or tryptophan.

ASSLDGGRGEQY	TRBV5-1	TRBJ2-7	12
ASSYPTSGVTETQY	TRBV6-6	TRBJ2-5	14
ASSEGATTNEKLF	TRBV2	TRBJ1-4	13
ASSDPSGGAKETQY	TRBV2	TRBJ2-5	14
GLWGSELYEQY	TRBV21-1	TRBJ2-7	11
ASSAPFAGIQDLNYGYT	TRBV9	TRBJ1-2	17
ASSLARGMNTEAF	TRBV7-9	TRBJ1-1	13
ASSYSPQGSWDGYT	TRBV6-5	TRBJ1-2	14
ASSSPLGYDQETQY	TRBV7-9	TRBJ2-5	14
AWSETDTQY	TRBV30	TRBJ2-3	9
ASSPLGGGPSGANVLT	TRBV5-1	TRBJ2-6	16
ASSQERNRNTEAF	TRBV4-1	TRBJ1-1	13
ASSFPRGLKGGEQF	TRBV27	TRBJ2-1	14
ASSDLAGDDGETQY	TRBV10-1	TRBJ2-5	14
ALSVRSRFQETQY	TRBV28	TRBJ2-5	13
ASSIAASQETQY	TRBV19	TRBJ2-5	12
ASSVAGQYNEQF	TRBV9	TRBJ2-1	12
ASSASGENTGELF	TRBV2	TRBJ2-2	13
ASSLVGQSYEQY	TRBV5-6	TRBJ2-7	12
ASSYSSQGASYGYT	TRBV6-5	TRBJ1-2	14
AWKQGGYTEAF	TRBV30	TRBJ1-1	11
ASSLSGGYEQY	TRBV27	TRBJ2-7	11
ASSSTGNPNEQY	TRBV7-9	TRBJ2-7	12
ASSFGPALIAPLH	TRBV5-4	TRBJ1-6	13
ASSIVVASAGELF	TRBV19	TRBJ2-2	13
ASTYGSPNSPLH	TRBV6-1	TRBJ1-6	12
ATSKPGQRDTQY	TRBV15	TRBJ2-3	12
ASSMGSTYEQY	TRBV19	TRBJ2-7	11
ASWAGTLAKNIQY	TRBV2	TRBJ2-4	13
ASSLGGIGEQY	TRBV5-1	TRBJ2-7	11
ASSQERYNEQF	TRBV4-3	TRBJ2-1	11
ASSPQNTGELF	TRBV11-3	TRBJ2-2	11
ASSVAGETQY	TRBV9	TRBJ2-5	10
ASSLQQGPTNEKLF	TRBV5-1	TRBJ1-4	14
ASSLDVGLRGNTIY	TRBV7-8	TRBJ1-3	14
ASSVRDRDTEAF	TRBV10-1	TRBJ1-1	12
ASSWGPKGDTEAF	TRBV5-1	TRBJ1-1	13
ASSLGTEATNEKLF	TRBV11-2	TRBJ1-4	14
ASSLCTDTQY	TRBV27	TRBJ2-3	10
SVGGGAGYGYT	TRBV29-1	TRBJ1-2	11
ASSPRDSLIYGYT	TRBV14	TRBJ1-2	13
ASSLYQGGDRETQY	TRBV7-9	TRBJ2-5	14
ASSGGTALTYEQY	TRBV10-1	TRBJ2-7	13
ASFEGRGPYEQY	TRBV5-8	TRBJ2-7	12
AWSVTGGDGYT	TRBV30	TRBJ1-2	11
ASSENREAF	TRBV10-2	TRBJ1-1	9
AISESRAMISDTQY	TRBV10-3	TRBJ2-3	14